This TCR beta chain was captured in a study of cytomegalovirus exposure and HLA in healthy donors. About this clone: Its cognate antigen is unknown.

V dropped 3 bases and J dropped 7; count of bases not matched to a gene: 9. The CDR3 length is 16 residues. CDR1 and CDR2 from the germline V gene are SGHDN and FVKESK. PCR amplification relied on 60 Vbeta primers (plus 13 Jbeta primers). Profiled with immunoSEQ multiplex PCR; TCRdb holds only in-frame clones, not every one. The table records roughly 75,000 clones, around 80% of them present only once. Study observations and caveats: As a later analysis showed, a missense DCLRE1C variant was linked to trimming of TCR beta V- and J-genes. Indistinguishable V segments such as TRBV6-2 and TRBV6-3 were excluded.

The rearrangement uses TRBV14 and TRBJ2-1, with 10 bases aligning to TRBD2. This TCR was recovered from a man in his sixties or seventies in good health and CMV-seropositive. The specimen sequenced was PBMCs. CDR3: CASSQDWVAGGNEQFF. DNA for the CDR3: TGTGCCAGCAGCCAGGATTGGGTAGCGGGGGGAAATGAGCAGTTCTTC. The full variable domain, its missing parts supplied by reference TRBV14 and TRBJ2-1, is EAGVTQFPSHSVIEKGQTVTLRCDPISGHDNLYWYRRVMGKEIKFLLHFVKESKQDESGMPNNRFLAERTGGTYSTLKVQPAELEDSGVYFCASSQDWVAGGNEQFFGPGTRLTVL.